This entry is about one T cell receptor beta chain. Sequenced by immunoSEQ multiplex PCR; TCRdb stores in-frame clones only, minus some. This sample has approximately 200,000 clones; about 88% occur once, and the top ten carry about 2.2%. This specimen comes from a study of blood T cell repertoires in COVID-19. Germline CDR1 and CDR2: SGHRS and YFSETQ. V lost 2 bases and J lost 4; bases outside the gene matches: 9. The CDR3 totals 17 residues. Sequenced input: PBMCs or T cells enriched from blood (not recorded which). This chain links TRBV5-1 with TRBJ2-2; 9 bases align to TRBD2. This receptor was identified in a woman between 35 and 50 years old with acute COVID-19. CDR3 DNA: TGCGCCAGCAGCTTCGGAATAGCGGGGGCCGTCACCGGGGAGCTGTTTTTT. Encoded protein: CASSFGIAGAVTGELFF.